This T cell receptor beta chain originates from a study of T cells in Graves' hyperthyroidism and ophthalmopathy. Newly diagnosed hyperthyroidism, duration under 2 months, in patients aged 18 to 65. It was RNA transcripts that yielded the amplified TCR beta CDR3 regions. First-round RT-PCR of the TCR CDR3 relied on the HTBI primer set. Each CDR3 protein gets one entry after TCRdb re-called the multiplex PCR reads with MiXCR. The sample contains some 400,000 distinct CDR3 sequences, about a fifth of which appear only once. The CDR3 is made up of 12 amino acids. Trimming removed 6 bases from V and 0 bases from J, with 5 bases in between. The germline CDR1 and CDR2 sequences are MNHNS and SASEGT. This clonotype was seen repeatedly, ten times or more.

The sequenced material came from blood. This clonotype was obtained from a woman between 18 and 30 years old with Graves' hyperthyroidism. V gene TRBV6-1 combines with J gene TRBJ1-1; D is uncertain. The CDR3 spells CASSGMNTEAFF. In nucleotides, the CDR3 is TGTGCCAGCAGCGGAATGAACACTGAAGCTTTCTTT.